This TCR beta chain was documented in a study of type 1 and type 2 diabetes patients. Study details: Participants included type 1 and type 2 diabetes patients plus nondiabetic controls. Study observations and caveats: Type 1 diabetes repertoires were significantly less diverse than type 2 diabetes ones. With limited T2D and control samples, some T1D-only expanded clones may not be T1D-specific.

PCR was run on genomic DNA. The TCR beta CDR3 region was amplified using 30 forward and 13 reverse primers. TCRdb redid the calling of the multiplex PCR reads with MiXCR, one entry per CDR3 protein. The sample has 250,000 or so distinct CDR3 sequences; around 50% are singletons. Standard classification criteria confirmed type 1 or type 2 diabetes in all patients. This CDR3 is built from 16 residues. Germline V gene lookup returns CDR1 MGHRA and CDR2 YSYEKL. Trimming left V 3 bases short and J 2 bases short, with 16 bases between. This clonotype was seen only a few times. Its antigen is not identified. The chain employs TRBV4-1 and TRBJ1-2, with D maybe TRBD1 (5 bases). This TCR derives from a man aged 18-30 years with type 2 diabetes. The material sequenced was peripheral blood mononuclear cells (PBMCs). The CDR3 loop reads CASSQPLSGRNYGYTF. CDR3 coding DNA: TGCGCCAGCAGCCAGCCGTTATCAGGGAGGAACTATGGCTACACCTTC.